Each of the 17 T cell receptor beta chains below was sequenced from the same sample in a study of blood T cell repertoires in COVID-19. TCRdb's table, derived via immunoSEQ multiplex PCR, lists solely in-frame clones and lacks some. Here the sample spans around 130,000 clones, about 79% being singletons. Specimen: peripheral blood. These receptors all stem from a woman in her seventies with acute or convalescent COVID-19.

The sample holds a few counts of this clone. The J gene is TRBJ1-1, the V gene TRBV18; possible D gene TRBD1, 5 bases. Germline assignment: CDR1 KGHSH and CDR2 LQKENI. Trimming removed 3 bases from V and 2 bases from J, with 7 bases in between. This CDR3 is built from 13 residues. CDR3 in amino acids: CASSPTANTEAFF. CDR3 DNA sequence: TGTGCCAGCTCACCGACAGCCAACACTGAAGCTTTCTTT.

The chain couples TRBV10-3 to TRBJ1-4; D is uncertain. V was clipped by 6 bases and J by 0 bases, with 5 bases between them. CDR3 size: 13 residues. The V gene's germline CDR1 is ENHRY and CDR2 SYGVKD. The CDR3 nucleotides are TGTGCCATCAGCCCTGCAACTAATGAAAAACTGTTTTTT. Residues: CAISPATNEKLFF.

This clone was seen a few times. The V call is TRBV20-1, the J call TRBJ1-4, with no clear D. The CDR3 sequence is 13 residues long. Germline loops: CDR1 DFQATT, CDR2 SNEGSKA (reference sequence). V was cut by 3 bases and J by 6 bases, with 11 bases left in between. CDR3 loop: CSASRGNDEKLFF. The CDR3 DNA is TGCAGTGCTAGTCGGGGAAATGATGAAAAACTGTTTTTT.

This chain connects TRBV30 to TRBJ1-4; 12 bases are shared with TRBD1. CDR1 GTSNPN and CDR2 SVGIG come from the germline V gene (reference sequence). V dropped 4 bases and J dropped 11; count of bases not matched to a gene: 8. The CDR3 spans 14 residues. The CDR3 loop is CAWNTMGQGAKLFF. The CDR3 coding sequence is TGTGCCTGGAACACAATGGGACAGGGGGCCAAACTGTTTTTT.

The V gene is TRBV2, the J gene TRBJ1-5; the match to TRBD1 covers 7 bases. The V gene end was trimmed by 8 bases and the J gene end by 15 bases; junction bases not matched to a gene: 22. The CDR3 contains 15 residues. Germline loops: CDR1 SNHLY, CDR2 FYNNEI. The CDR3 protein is CASGRGGSRGQPRHF. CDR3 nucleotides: TGTGCCAGCGGGCGAGGGGGCAGTCGGGGGCAACCACGGCATTTT.

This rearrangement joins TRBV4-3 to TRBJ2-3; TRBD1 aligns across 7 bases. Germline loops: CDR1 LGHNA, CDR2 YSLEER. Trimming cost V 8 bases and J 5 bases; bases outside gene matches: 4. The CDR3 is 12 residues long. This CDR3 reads CASGNRGDTQYF. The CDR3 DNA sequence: TGCGCCAGCGGAAACAGGGGAGATACGCAGTATTTT.

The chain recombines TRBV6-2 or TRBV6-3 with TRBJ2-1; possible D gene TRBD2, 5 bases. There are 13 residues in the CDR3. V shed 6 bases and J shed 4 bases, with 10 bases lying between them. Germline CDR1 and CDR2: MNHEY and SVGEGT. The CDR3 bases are TGTGCCAGCAGCGATCGGGGTTACAATGAGCAGTTCTTC. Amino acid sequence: CASSDRGYNEQFF.

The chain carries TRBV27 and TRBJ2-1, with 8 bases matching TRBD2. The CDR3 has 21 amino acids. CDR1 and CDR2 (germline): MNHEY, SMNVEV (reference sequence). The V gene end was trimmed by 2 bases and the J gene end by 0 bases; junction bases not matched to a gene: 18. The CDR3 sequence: CASSLQPPQSSGASSYNEQFF. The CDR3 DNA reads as TGTGCCAGCAGTTTACAACCCCCTCAGAGTAGCGGGGCGAGCTCCTACAATGAGCAGTTCTTC.

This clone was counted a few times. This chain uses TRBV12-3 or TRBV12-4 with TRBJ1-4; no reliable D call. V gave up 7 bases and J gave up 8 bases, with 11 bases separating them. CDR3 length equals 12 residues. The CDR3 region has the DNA TGTGCCAGCACCCTGGAGTTGGAAAAACTGTTTTTT. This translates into CASTLELEKLFF.

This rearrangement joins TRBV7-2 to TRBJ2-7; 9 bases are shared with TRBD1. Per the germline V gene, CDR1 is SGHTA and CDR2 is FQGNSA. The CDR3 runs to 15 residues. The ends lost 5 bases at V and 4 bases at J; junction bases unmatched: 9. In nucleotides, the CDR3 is TGTGCCAGCAGCGCCGGGACAGGGCCGTATTACGAGCAGTACTTC. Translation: CASSAGTGPYYEQYF.

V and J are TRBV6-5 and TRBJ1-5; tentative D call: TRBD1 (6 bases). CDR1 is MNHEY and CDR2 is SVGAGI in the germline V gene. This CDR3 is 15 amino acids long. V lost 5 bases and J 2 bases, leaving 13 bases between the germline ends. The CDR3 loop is CASSSTGSGNQPQHF. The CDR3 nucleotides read TGTGCCAGCAGTAGTACAGGGAGCGGCAATCAGCCCCAGCATTTT.

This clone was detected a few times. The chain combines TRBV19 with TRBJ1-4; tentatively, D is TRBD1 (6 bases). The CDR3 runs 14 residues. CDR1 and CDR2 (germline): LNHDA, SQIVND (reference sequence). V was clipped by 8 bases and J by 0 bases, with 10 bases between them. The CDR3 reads CASHAGATNEKLFF. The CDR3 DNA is TGTGCCAGTCACGCAGGGGCAACTAATGAAAAACTGTTTTTT.

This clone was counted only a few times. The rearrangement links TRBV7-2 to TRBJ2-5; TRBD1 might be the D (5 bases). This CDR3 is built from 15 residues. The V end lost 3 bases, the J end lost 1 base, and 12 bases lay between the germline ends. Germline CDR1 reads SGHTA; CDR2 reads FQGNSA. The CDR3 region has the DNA TGTGCCAGCAGCTTGTCAGGGTGGGTCCAAGAGACCCAGTACTTC. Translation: CASSLSGWVQETQYF.

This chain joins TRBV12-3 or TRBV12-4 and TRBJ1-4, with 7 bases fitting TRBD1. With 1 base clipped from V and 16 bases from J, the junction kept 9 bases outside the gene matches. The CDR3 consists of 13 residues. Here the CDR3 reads CASSLGGDRVPFF. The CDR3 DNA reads TGTGCCAGCAGTTTAGGGGGCGACAGGGTCCCGTTTTTT.

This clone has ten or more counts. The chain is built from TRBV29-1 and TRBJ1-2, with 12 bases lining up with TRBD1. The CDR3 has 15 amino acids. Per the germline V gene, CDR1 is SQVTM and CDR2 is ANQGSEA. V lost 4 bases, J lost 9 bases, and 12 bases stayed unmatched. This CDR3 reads CSVAQTGTGGLSYTF. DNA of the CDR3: TGCAGCGTTGCCCAAACCGGGACAGGGGGCCTAAGCTACACCTTC.

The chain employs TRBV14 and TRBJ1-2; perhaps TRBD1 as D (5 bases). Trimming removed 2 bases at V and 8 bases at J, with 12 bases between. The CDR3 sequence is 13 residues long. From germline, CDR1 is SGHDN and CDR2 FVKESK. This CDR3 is CASSQWGVNGYTF. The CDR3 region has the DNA TGTGCCAGCAGCCAATGGGGGGTAAACGGCTACACCTTC.

DNA for the CDR3: TGTGCCAGCAGCTTAGATCGCGGGAGAGCCCAGCATTTT. Translation gives CASSLDRGRAQHF. The chain joins TRBV11-2 to TRBJ1-5; D gene ambiguous. The germline V and J ends were trimmed by 0 bases and 11 bases, with 11 bases remaining between them. This CDR3 region has 13 residues. From germline, CDR1 is SGHAT and CDR2 FQNNGV.